The rows below give T cell receptor beta chains drawn from one sample of a study of CD4 T cells in relation to SARS-CoV-2 and coronaviruses. Only in-frame clones appear in the TCRdb table, and some are missing; sequencing was by immunoSEQ multiplex PCR. The data show over 40,000 clones, with over 70% seen just once and 0.95% to 1.5% held by the top ten. Their specific antigens are unknown. The sample was naive CD4+ T cells from PBMCs, cultured in vitro. The source is an adult with COVID-19. Each CDR3 is given with its conserved first and last residue. A D gene is named only where the DNA matches it firmly. Clone sizes are given selectively: once, few, many, or a class where the clone is expanded.

cdr3_nt: TGTGCCAGTAGTATGGGGTGGTCCGATACGCAGTATTTT; cdr3_aa: CASSMGWSDTQYF; j_call: TRBJ2-3; d_call: -; v_call: TRBV19; clone_size: -
cdr3_nt: TGCGCCAGCAGCTTGGGCCCCCAGTTCTTCACTAGCACAGATACGCAGTATTTT; cdr3_aa: CASSLGPQFFTSTDTQYF; j_call: TRBJ2-3; d_call: -; v_call: TRBV5-1; clone_size: -
cdr3_nt: TGTGCCAGCAGCCGTGAGGGGGGGAACATGAACACTGAAGCTTTCTTT; cdr3_aa: CASSREGGNMNTEAFF; j_call: TRBJ1-1; d_call: -; v_call: TRBV14; clone_size: few
cdr3_nt: TGCAGCGTTGGCTTCCCAGGGGGTACGGAAGAGACCCAGTACTTC; cdr3_aa: CSVGFPGGTEETQYF; j_call: TRBJ2-5; d_call: TRBD1; v_call: TRBV29-1; clone_size: -
cdr3_nt: TGTGCCAGCAGGACCGGACAGTATAGCAATCAGCCCCAGCATTTT; cdr3_aa: CASRTGQYSNQPQHF; j_call: TRBJ1-5; d_call: -; v_call: TRBV28; clone_size: -
cdr3_nt: TGCGCCAGCAGCTTGGCCCAACTAGCGGGAGGAAATGAGCAGTTCTTC; cdr3_aa: CASSLAQLAGGNEQFF; j_call: TRBJ2-1; d_call: TRBD2; v_call: TRBV5-1; clone_size: once
cdr3_nt: TGTGCCAGCAGCTTTAGGTGGGGCAATGAGCAGTTCTTC; cdr3_aa: CASSFRWGNEQFF; j_call: TRBJ2-1; d_call: -; v_call: TRBV7-2; clone_size: -
cdr3_nt: TGTGCCAGCTCACCCGGGACTAGCGGGACCTACAATGAGCAGTTCTTC; cdr3_aa: CASSPGTSGTYNEQFF; j_call: TRBJ2-1; d_call: TRBD2; v_call: TRBV18; clone_size: -
cdr3_nt: TGTGCCATCAGTGCTCGGGTCGTCTCTGGGGCCAACGTCCTGACTTTC; cdr3_aa: CAISARVVSGANVLTF; j_call: TRBJ2-6; d_call: -; v_call: TRBV10-3; clone_size: -
cdr3_nt: TGCGCCAGCAGCTTACGAGTTCAAGAGACCCAGTACTTC; cdr3_aa: CASSLRVQETQYF; j_call: TRBJ2-5; d_call: -; v_call: TRBV5-1; clone_size: few
cdr3_nt: TGTGCCAGCAGACCCGGGACGACTTATGGCTACACCTTC; cdr3_aa: CASRPGTTYGYTF; j_call: TRBJ1-2; d_call: -; v_call: TRBV27; clone_size: few
cdr3_nt: TGTGCCAGCAGCTTACGGACTAGCGGGAATTCCTACGAGCAGTACTTC; cdr3_aa: CASSLRTSGNSYEQYF; j_call: TRBJ2-7; d_call: TRBD2; v_call: TRBV11-2; clone_size: -
cdr3_nt: TGTGCCAGCAGCTTAGCGTGGTTGAGACAGGGATCCTATAATTCACCCCTCCACTTT; cdr3_aa: CASSLAWLRQGSYNSPLHF; j_call: TRBJ1-6; d_call: TRBD1; v_call: TRBV7-2; clone_size: -
cdr3_nt: TGTGCCAGCAGTCTGACTGGCGGGGGGAACCAAGAGACCCAGTACTTC; cdr3_aa: CASSLTGGGNQETQYF; j_call: TRBJ2-5; d_call: TRBD2; v_call: TRBV27; clone_size: -
cdr3_nt: TGCGCCAGCAGTACGGGGGATGGAAACACCATATATTTT; cdr3_aa: CASSTGDGNTIYF; j_call: TRBJ1-3; d_call: -; v_call: TRBV10-1; clone_size: -
cdr3_nt: TGTGCCAGCAGCCCCGGACAGCAGAGGAACACTGAAGCTTTCTTT; cdr3_aa: CASSPGQQRNTEAFF; j_call: TRBJ1-1; d_call: -; v_call: TRBV7-2; clone_size: -
cdr3_nt: TGTGCCAGCAGCTCGGTGACCCCCACCGGGGAGCTGTTTTTT; cdr3_aa: CASSSVTPTGELFF; j_call: TRBJ2-2; d_call: -; v_call: TRBV5-5; clone_size: -
cdr3_nt: TGTGCCAGCAGCCCCCATGGGGGAGATGGGGGGGAGACCCAGTACTTC; cdr3_aa: CASSPHGGDGGETQYF; j_call: TRBJ2-5; d_call: -; v_call: TRBV7-2; clone_size: -
cdr3_nt: TGTGCCAGCAGCCCGGGGTTAGCGGACAATGAGCAGTTCTTC; cdr3_aa: CASSPGLADNEQFF; j_call: TRBJ2-1; d_call: -; v_call: TRBV5-4; clone_size: -
cdr3_nt: TGTGCCAGCAGTCCGACTAGTTTGCGGAACGAGCAGTACTTC; cdr3_aa: CASSPTSLRNEQYF; j_call: TRBJ2-7; d_call: -; v_call: TRBV6-5; clone_size: -
cdr3_nt: TGTGCCATCAGTGAAAGTCTGGGACAGGGCCGCAATCAGCCCCAGCATTTT; cdr3_aa: CAISESLGQGRNQPQHF; j_call: TRBJ1-5; d_call: TRBD1; v_call: TRBV10-3; clone_size: -
cdr3_nt: TGTGCCAGCAGCAAACCGCGGGAGCGGGGGATGAATGAGCAGTTCTTC; cdr3_aa: CASSKPRERGMNEQFF; j_call: TRBJ2-1; d_call: TRBD2; v_call: TRBV5-4; clone_size: -
cdr3_nt: TGTGCCAGCAGTTTATGGAGCGGCGGCACAGATACGCAGTATTTT; cdr3_aa: CASSLWSGGTDTQYF; j_call: TRBJ2-3; d_call: -; v_call: TRBV27; clone_size: -
cdr3_nt: TGTGCCTCCGCGGCCCCGGGGGACACTGAAGCTTTCTTT; cdr3_aa: CASAAPGDTEAFF; j_call: TRBJ1-1; d_call: -; v_call: TRBV24-1; clone_size: -
cdr3_nt: TGTGCCAGCAGCCCTAGTATTAATTCACCCCTCCACTTT; cdr3_aa: CASSPSINSPLHF; j_call: TRBJ1-6; d_call: -; v_call: TRBV3-1/TRBV3-2; clone_size: -
cdr3_nt: TGTGCCAGCACCAGCGGGAGCACAGATACGCAGTATTTT; cdr3_aa: CASTSGSTDTQYF; j_call: TRBJ2-3; d_call: -; v_call: TRBV28; clone_size: -
cdr3_nt: TGCGCCAGCAGCAGGACTAGCGGGAGGTCTGGGGGCAATGAGCAGTTCTTC; cdr3_aa: CASSRTSGRSGGNEQFF; j_call: TRBJ2-1; d_call: TRBD2; v_call: TRBV5-1; clone_size: -
cdr3_nt: TGTGCCAGCAGGAATCAGGGGGCAGTAGGAAACACCATATATTTT; cdr3_aa: CASRNQGAVGNTIYF; j_call: TRBJ1-3; d_call: TRBD1; v_call: TRBV3-1/TRBV3-2; clone_size: once